The clone carrying this T cell receptor beta chain was recorded many times. Its antigen is as yet unknown. In the study's own analysis: The study built a papillary thyroid cancer distant-metastasis classifier from CDR3 differences across clinicopathological groups. Through MiXCR, TCRdb re-clonotyped the PCR reads. None of the V and J calls come from the authors' own analysis; TCRdb made them. The sample carries about 21,000 clones, 28% recorded once. This specimen belongs to a study of metastatic and nonmetastatic thyroid tumors. On the study more broadly: Repertoire comparison spanned blood and tumor or nodule tissue of malignant and benign thyroid patients.

Patients were all untreated before their thyroid surgery. Study-level results: Benign nodules reportedly had significantly lower TCR beta diversity than malignant thyroid tumors in blood and tumor.

Sequencing input: tumor tissue. This clonotype originated in a male donor with papillary thyroid cancer or a benign thyroid nodule (not recorded which). Some clones in this sample may be carry-over from other donors' samples.

CDR3 nucleotide sequence: TGTGCCAGTAGTGTCAGATCCGATGAGCCCCAGCATTTT. Its protein product is CASSVRSDEPQHF. J is TRBJ1-5 and V is TRBV19; unclear D gene. V shed 5 bases and J shed 8 bases, with 13 bases lying between them. From germline, CDR1 is LNHDA and CDR2 SQIVND (reference sequence). The CDR3 sequence is 13 residues long.